The text below deals with one T cell receptor (beta chain). The antigen it recognizes is unknown. Base qualities are missing; no much larger clone stands one base away. Library construction relied on the immunoSEQ multiplex PCR assay. For the multiplex PCR, a mixture combining 60 forward primers for TCR Vbeta segments and 13 reverse primers for TCR Jbeta segments was used. Amplification of the CDR3 region of rearranged TCR beta genes was performed with a multiplex PCR assay on genomic DNA. Amplified TCR beta libraries were sequenced as 87-base-pair reads on the Illumina HiSeq System. Per the original workflow: A later analysis tallied 70 million to 100 million unique TCR beta chains across the 666 repertoires, and around 9.9 million of those chains were shared by two or more donors. A nearest-neighbor algorithm error-corrected the raw reads and collapsed the reads into unique sequences, merging closely related sequences to remove PCR and sequencing errors. Alignment of CDR3 sequences to IMGT reference sequences was used to assign V, D and J gene segments. Each retained sequence needed at least a six-nucleotide match to both a V gene segment and a J gene segment. Rearrangements were called productive when the CDR3 lacked stop codons and stayed in frame with V and J; all others were non-productive. Following IMGT convention, CDR3 was defined as the stretch from the second conserved V-encoded cysteine to the conserved J-encoded phenylalanine. The earlier analysis of about 610 of the donors excluded any sequence lacking an unambiguous match to a single V gene segment. An earlier analysis of fewer than 750 of the donors called V segments functional above 56.7% productive rearrangements and segregating when the between-donor standard deviation exceeded 5%. To diagnose cytomegalovirus status from the catalog of TCR beta chain sequences, a statistical classification framework was built. V and J gene assignment, in a later analysis, came from comparing TCR nucleotide sequences with IMGT/GENE-DB human TR gene sequences. Using the TCRdist pipeline, a later analysis assigned CDR3 sequences along with most-parsimonious VDJ recombination scenarios. In a later analysis, each TCR beta chain was defined by its CDR3 amino acid sequence together with its V-gene family, and reads without a unique V-gene family were excluded. As a way to deal with suspected cross-contamination and a sequencing artifact, a later analysis dropped 640 or so nucleotide sequences that were highly shared and had low generation probability. In a later analysis, a clonal expansion index was calculated for each public chain from normalized within-repertoire ranks of inferred template counts. In a later analysis, generation probabilities were computed with a VDJ recombination model fitted to out-of-frame rearrangements, and the resulting probabilities were checked against IGoR. In a later analysis, TCR-TCR, TCR-HLA and TCR-CMV co-occurrence was scored with hypergeometric tests, and a repertoire-size bias correction was applied to TCR pairs. A later analysis estimated false discovery rates by permuting HLA or CMV assignments 20 times. In a later analysis, co-occurring TCRs were grouped with DBSCAN, and TCRdist sequence similarity was added when clustering was performed within HLA-allele-positive subsets. Repertoires with fewer than 30,000 or more than 120,000 public chains, plus five repertoires with anomalous nucleotide sharing, were excluded from co-occurrence clustering. TCRdb provides this immuneACCESS table in a form limited to in-frame rearrangements. Some clones are lacking; in checked studies, under half of them reflect an unresolved V gene, and why the rest are absent is not known. From that table come the V and J calls and clone size; the DNA was used to work out D and trimming. A total of 90,000 to 140,000 clones appear in this sample, roughly 15% of them only once. The ten most abundant clones make up approximately 0.8% of the sample.

The data belong to a study of cytomegalovirus exposure and HLA in healthy donors (dated by TCRdb to about 2017). With regard to the full study: According to an earlier analysis of a few hundred of the donors, 150 million to 200 million T cells yielded over 100 million unique TCR beta sequences and around 300 Gb of sequence data. All discovery cohort repertoires had been generated on a single sequencing platform. About five DR-DQ haplotypes were treated as single units for association and clustering because of strong linkage in the cohort. A separate validation cohort of about 110 different subjects was used in addition to the approximately 640-subject first cohort. The genetic ancestry cluster associated with self-reported Caucasian donors included over 80% of the 398 genotyped donors. The T cell repertoires of 700 or so subjects were profiled by immunosequencing and related to cytomegalovirus serostatus. Across about 370 genotyped donors of the cohort, an average of about 240,000 unique TCR beta nucleotide sequences per donor were sequenced, and roughly 18% of those sequences were non-productive. Donor age, sex, ethnicity and CMV serostatus were compiled together with the repertoire data. The study aimed to test whether cataloging public T cell receptors could reveal signatures of past pathogen exposure. HLA typing covered class I and class II loci at four-digit resolution. Rather than using new phenotypic data, the later analysis identified candidate immune exposures from TCR beta sequences and from how often those sequences occurred across donors. A later analysis re-analyzed previously published TCR beta repertoires from 660 or so donors and added high-resolution HLA genotyping to study TCR occurrence patterns. The number of typed donors differed by locus: 629-630 for A, B, C, DRB1 and DQB1; 522 for DQA1; around 580 for DPA1; and about 450 for DPB1. To decide whether each TCR beta V gene segment behaved as functional or pseudogenic, an earlier analysis of some 580 of the donors relied on high-throughput TCR beta sequencing. An early release covering 500 to 750 HLA-typed donors comprised roughly 300 gigabases of sequencing data and some 79 million unique TCR sequences. In a later genetic analysis, genome-wide SNP genotypes for about 55% of the roughly 700 donors were used, and that subset was treated as a discovery cohort. High-throughput TCR immunosequencing, statistical association of individual TCRs with disease status, and machine learning were combined to predict cytomegalovirus infection status.

The germline V gene (reference sequence) gives CDR1 as GTSNPN and CDR2 as SVGIG. Trimming removed 4 bases from V and 5 bases from J, leaving 8 bases between the germline ends. From cysteine to phenylalanine, the CDR3 is 11 amino acids long. CDR3 DNA only is kept here, 33 bases in frame from base 1. The research as a whole found: A later analysis associated 17,000 or so TCR beta sequences with specific HLA alleles at a false discovery rate of 0.05. In a later analysis, TCR association rates were found to vary across HLA loci, with the most associated TCRs seen for DRB1 alleles and the fewest for HLA-C alleles. A further reported finding was that TCR beta sequences accurately predicted the HLA-A and HLA-B alleles for most subjects in the first cohort. In a later analysis, HLA-associated TCR beta chains were found to be more clonally expanded and to have lower generation probabilities than equally common non-associated chains. Most TCR sequences were observed very rarely across donors, whereas some public TCRs were present in many individuals. Most CMV-associated TCR beta chains appeared to be HLA-restricted in a later analysis, and the HLA associations seemed to be driven largely by CMV exposure. Compared with the roughly 710-donor mean, donors in an Asian-associated ancestry cluster had fewer N-insertions in productive TCRs, according to a later genetic analysis. The authors suggested that the approach could potentially be generalized to other disease states and immunological phenotypes. A cluster of highly shared sequence variants was judged likely to be a technical artifact of the sequencing pipeline. In an earlier analysis of some 550 of the donors, most TCR beta V segments were observed in productive rearrangements about 87% or about 30% of the time, broadly matching IMGT annotations. Because the 87-base-pair reads could not distinguish some IMGT-functional V segments, including TRBV6-2 and TRBV6-3, those segments were excluded. HLA typing was unavailable for some donors at each locus, so association tests used only the typed subset. An association between a missense DCLRE1C variant and V-gene and J-gene trimming of TCR beta chains was found in a later genetic analysis and replicated in an independent cohort. Assigning TCR associations to individual alleles was difficult when HLA alleles, especially DR and DQ, strongly co-occurred. Correlated functional status among segregating V segments might be attributable to linkage disequilibrium, but an unknown experimental factor could not be ruled out. In vitro tests confirmed that a few of the cytomegalovirus-associated TCR beta chains recognize cytomegalovirus antigens. Because counts were too low, about 15 rarely observed V segments, including chromosome 9 orphons, were left out of the earlier analysis of 587 of the donors. The classifier was reported to diagnose cytomegalovirus status with high specificity and sensitivity in both the original cohort and the validation cohort. CMV serostatus was the only immune exposure information available for the cohort. A total of roughly 160 TCR beta chains were listed by the study as associated with cytomegalovirus. The presence/absence analyses assumed that sequencing depth was roughly uniform across donors, and that assumption may not be true. In a later analysis, several top co-occurrence clusters were reported to appear linked to parvovirus B19, influenza, CMV and Epstein-Barr virus. In this cohort, only TCR beta chains were sequenced, and detectable features were limited by the absence of alpha or paired-chain data.

In total, approximately 700 healthy bone marrow donors made up the cohort. At the time of sampling, every cohort member was nominally healthy, though immune exposures that went unrecorded were likely present. The donor was CMV seronegative and was included in the group of about 400 seronegative cohort members. A peripheral blood sample was collected from each donor, and TCR beta sequencing was performed on peripheral blood mononuclear cells. The Qiagen DNeasy Blood Extraction Kit was used to extract genomic DNA from the blood cell samples. The sequence was collected from a female donor in good health and CMV-seronegative. The sequencing input was PBMCs. In this chain, TRBV30 is recombined with TRBJ2-5; TRBD2 is a possible D gene, resting on 5 matching bases. The CDR3 region: CAWMPGETQYF. At the DNA level, the sequence is TGTGCCTGGATGCCGGGGGAGACCCAGTACTTC.